This T cell receptor (beta chain) originates from a study of T cells in Graves' hyperthyroidism and ophthalmopathy. The TCR beta CDR3 regions underwent amplification using RNA transcripts as the source. HTBI primers were used for first-round RT-PCR of the TCR CDR3. Each CDR3 protein is one row after TCRdb ran MiXCR on the multiplex PCR reads. The repertoire holds over 250,000 distinct CDR3 sequences, with 22% as singletons. The germline gives CDR1 DFQATT, CDR2 SNEGSKA (reference sequence). The CDR3 has 14 amino acids. The V and J ends lost 3 bases and 5 bases, in that order; junction bases with no gene match: 9.

Sequencing input: blood. The chain carries TRBV20-1 and TRBJ2-5; 7 bases are shared with TRBD2. This receptor was obtained from a man aged 25-45 years with Graves' ophthalmopathy. The CDR3: CSASSGLGQETQYF. DNA of the CDR3: TGCAGTGCTAGTTCCGGACTAGGTCAGGAGACCCAGTACTTC.